Listed below are T cell receptor beta chains from one sample, sequenced in a study of blood T cell repertoires in COVID-19. Using immunoSEQ multiplex PCR, the repertoire was profiled, and TCRdb retains in-frame clones only, with some absent. The repertoire holds approximately 250,000 clones, with about nine tenths as singletons. Sample: peripheral blood. The receptor source for this set is a man between 40 and 49 years old with active or convalescent COVID-19. Both conserved end residues are part of each CDR3. Each record gives: J gene, V gene, clone size, D gene, CDR3 protein, CDR3 DNA. D genes are given only for firm matches. Clone size is shown for a subset of rows, as once, few, many or a class of expanded clone.

TRBJ1-3 | TRBV3-1/TRBV3-2 | NA | TRBD1 | CASSWTGSGNTIYF | TGTGCCAGCAGCTGGACAGGGAGTGGAAACACCATATATTTT
TRBJ2-1 | TRBV24-1 | NA | TRBD2 | CATSDPLTSVRNNEQFF | TGTGCCACCAGTGATCCCCTAACTAGCGTAAGAAACAATGAGCAGTTCTTC
TRBJ1-1 | TRBV27 | once | NA | CASSLAGVWTEAFF | TGTGCCAGCAGTTTAGCGGGAGTCTGGACTGAAGCTTTCTTT
TRBJ2-1 | TRBV9 | NA | TRBD2 | CASSVPARGGMDEQFF | TGTGCCAGCAGCGTCCCGGCGCGGGGGGGCATGGATGAGCAGTTCTTC
TRBJ1-1 | TRBV3-1/TRBV3-2 | NA | NA | CASSQDARGHTEAFF | TGTGCCAGCAGCCAAGATGCAAGGGGTCACACTGAAGCTTTCTTT
TRBJ1-5 | TRBV9 | NA | NA | CASSVDSSLNQPQHF | TGTGCCAGCAGCGTCGACAGTAGTCTCAATCAGCCCCAGCATTTT
TRBJ2-1 | TRBV11-3 | NA | TRBD2 | CARLLAGGPFTRHEQFF | TGTGCCCGTTTACTAGCGGGAGGGCCTTTCACTCGCCATGAGCAGTTCTTC
TRBJ1-2 | TRBV4-1 | NA | NA | CASSQDSAGGPNYGYTF | TGCGCCAGCAGCCAAGATTCCGCGGGGGGCCCTAACTATGGCTACACCTTC
TRBJ2-2 | TRBV11-2 | NA | NA | CASSLMLTGAGELFF | TGTGCCAGCAGCCTCATGTTGACCGGGGCCGGGGAGCTGTTTTTT
TRBJ1-4 | TRBV6-5 | NA | TRBD1 | CASRADRVNEKLFF | TGTGCCAGCAGGGCCGACAGGGTTAATGAAAAACTGTTTTTT
TRBJ2-1 | TRBV27 | NA | NA | CASTSTDNEQFF | TGTGCCAGCACCTCGACAGACAATGAGCAGTTCTTC
TRBJ2-5 | TRBV4-1 | NA | NA | CASSRTSGVETQYF | TGCGCCAGCAGCCGAACTTCGGGAGTGGAGACCCAGTACTTC
TRBJ2-6 | TRBV11-2 | few | TRBD1 | CASGRGTGVPGANVLTF | TGTGCCAGCGGGAGGGGGACAGGGGTCCCTGGGGCCAACGTCCTGACTTTC
TRBJ1-2 | TRBV25-1 | NA | TRBD1 | CASRDRERDRGGYTF | TGTGCCAGCAGAGACCGCGAAAGGGACAGGGGTGGCTACACCTTC
TRBJ2-7 | TRBV4-2 | NA | NA | CASSPSLDRSEQYF | TGTGCCAGCAGCCCATCACTAGATCGCAGCGAGCAGTACTTC